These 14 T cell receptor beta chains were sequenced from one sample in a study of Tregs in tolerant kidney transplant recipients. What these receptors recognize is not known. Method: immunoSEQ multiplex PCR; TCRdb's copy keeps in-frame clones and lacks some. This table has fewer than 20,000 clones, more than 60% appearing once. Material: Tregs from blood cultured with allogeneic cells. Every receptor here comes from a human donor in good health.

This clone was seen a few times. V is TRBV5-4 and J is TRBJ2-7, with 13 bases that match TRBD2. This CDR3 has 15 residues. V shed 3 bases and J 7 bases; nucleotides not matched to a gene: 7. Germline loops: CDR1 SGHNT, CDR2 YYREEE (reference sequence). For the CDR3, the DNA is TGTGCCAGCAGCTGGACTGGACTAGCGGGAGATGAGCAGTACTTC. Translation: CASSWTGLAGDEQYF.

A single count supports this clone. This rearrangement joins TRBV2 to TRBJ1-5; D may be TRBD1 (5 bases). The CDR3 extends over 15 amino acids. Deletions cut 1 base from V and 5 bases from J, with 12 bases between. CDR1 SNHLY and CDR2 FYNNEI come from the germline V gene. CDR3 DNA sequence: TGTGCCAGCAGTGAAGGGGCAGGGAGCTATCAGCCCCAGCATTTT. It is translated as CASSEGAGSYQPQHF. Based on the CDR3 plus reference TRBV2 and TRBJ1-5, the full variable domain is EPEVTQTPSHQVTQMGQEVILRCVPISNHLYFYWYRQILGQKVEFLVSFYNNEISEKSEIFDDQFSVERPDGSNFTLKIRSTKLEDSAMYFCASSEGAGSYQPQHFGDGTRLSIL.

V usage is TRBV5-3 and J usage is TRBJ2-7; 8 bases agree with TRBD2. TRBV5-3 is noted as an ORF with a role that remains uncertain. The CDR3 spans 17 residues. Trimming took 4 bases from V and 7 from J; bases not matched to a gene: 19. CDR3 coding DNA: TGTGCCAGAAGCCCGCCGCCGACTAGCGCCCGGGCAGAGGAGCAGTACTTC. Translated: CARSPPPTSARAEEQYF.

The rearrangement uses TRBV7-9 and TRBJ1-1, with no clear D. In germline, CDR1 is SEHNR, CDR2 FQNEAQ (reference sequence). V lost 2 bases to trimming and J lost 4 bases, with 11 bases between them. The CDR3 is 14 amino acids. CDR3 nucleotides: TGTGCCAGCAGCTTAAGCTGGCGGGGCACTGAAGCTTTCTTT. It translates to CASSLSWRGTEAFF.

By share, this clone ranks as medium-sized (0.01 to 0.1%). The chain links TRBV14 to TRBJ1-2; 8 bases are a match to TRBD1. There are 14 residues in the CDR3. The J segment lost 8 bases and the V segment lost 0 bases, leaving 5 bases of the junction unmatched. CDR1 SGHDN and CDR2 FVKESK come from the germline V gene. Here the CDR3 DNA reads TGTGCCAGCAGCCAAGATCTGGACAGGGTCGGCTACACCTTC. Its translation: CASSQDLDRVGYTF. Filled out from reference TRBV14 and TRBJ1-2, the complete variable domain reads EAGVTQFPSHSVIEKGQTVTLRCDPISGHDNLYWYRRVMGKEIKFLLHFVKESKQDESGMPNNRFLAERTGGTYSTLKVQPAELEDSGVYFCASSQDLDRVGYTFGSGTRLTVV.

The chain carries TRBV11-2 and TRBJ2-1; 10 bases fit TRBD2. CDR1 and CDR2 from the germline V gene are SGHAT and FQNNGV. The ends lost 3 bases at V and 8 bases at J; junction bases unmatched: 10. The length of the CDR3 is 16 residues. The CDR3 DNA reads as TGTGCCAGCAGCTTGGTCAACGGACTAGCGGTGGATGAGCAGTTCTTC. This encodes CASSLVNGLAVDEQFF.

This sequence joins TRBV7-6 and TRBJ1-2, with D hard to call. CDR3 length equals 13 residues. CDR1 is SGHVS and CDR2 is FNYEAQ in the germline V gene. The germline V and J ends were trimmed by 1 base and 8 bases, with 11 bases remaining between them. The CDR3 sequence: CASSLETGSGYTF. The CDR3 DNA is TGTGCCAGCAGCTTAGAAACGGGATCAGGCTACACCTTC.

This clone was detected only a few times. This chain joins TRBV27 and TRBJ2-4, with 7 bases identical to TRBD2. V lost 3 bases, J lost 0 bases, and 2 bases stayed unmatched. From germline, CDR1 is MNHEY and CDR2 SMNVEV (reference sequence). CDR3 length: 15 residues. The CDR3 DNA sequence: TGTGCCAGCAGTTTCGCGGGAGTAGCCAAAAACATTCAGTACTTC. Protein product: CASSFAGVAKNIQYF.

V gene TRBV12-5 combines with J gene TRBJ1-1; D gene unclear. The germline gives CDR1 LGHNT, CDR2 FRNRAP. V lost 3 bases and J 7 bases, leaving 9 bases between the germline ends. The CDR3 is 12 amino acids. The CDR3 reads CASGFGRDEAFF. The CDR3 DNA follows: TGTGCTAGTGGTTTTGGACGGGATGAAGCTTTCTTT.

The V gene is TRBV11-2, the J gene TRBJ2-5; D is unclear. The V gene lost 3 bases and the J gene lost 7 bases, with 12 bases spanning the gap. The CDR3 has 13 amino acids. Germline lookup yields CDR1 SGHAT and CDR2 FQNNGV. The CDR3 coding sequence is TGTGCCAGCAGCTTCCGAGGCCTAGGGACCCAGTACTTC. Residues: CASSFRGLGTQYF.

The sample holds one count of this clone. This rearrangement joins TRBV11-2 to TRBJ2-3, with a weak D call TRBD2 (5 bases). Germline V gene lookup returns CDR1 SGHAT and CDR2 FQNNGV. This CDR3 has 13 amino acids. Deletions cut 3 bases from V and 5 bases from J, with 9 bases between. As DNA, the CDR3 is TGTGCCAGCAGCTTCACAGAGGGAGATACGCAGTATTTT. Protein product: CASSFTEGDTQYF.

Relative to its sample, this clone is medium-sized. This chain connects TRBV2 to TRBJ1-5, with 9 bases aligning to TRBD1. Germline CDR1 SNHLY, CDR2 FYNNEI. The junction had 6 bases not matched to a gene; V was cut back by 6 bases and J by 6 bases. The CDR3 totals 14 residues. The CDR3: CASSEQGAGQPQHF. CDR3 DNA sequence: TGTGCCAGCAGCGAACAGGGGGCGGGTCAGCCCCAGCATTTT.

The CDR3 reads CAISGHRLAGTDTQYF. The CDR3 nucleotides read TGTGCCATCAGTGGTCATCGGCTAGCGGGAACAGATACGCAGTATTTT. The V gene is TRBV10-3, the J gene TRBJ2-3, with 9 bases aligning to TRBD2. The CDR3 is 16 amino acids. Germline V lookup: CDR1 ENHRY, CDR2 SYGVKD. J lost 3 bases, V lost 4 bases, and 8 bases had no gene match.

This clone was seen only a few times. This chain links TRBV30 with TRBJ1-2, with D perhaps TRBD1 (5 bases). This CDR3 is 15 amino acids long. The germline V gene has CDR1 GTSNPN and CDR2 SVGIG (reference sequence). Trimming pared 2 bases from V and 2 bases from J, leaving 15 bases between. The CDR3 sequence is CAWSPMARGNYGYTF. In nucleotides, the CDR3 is TGTGCCTGGAGTCCTATGGCACGGGGGAACTATGGCTACACCTTC.